This TCR beta chain was found in a study of neurological immune-mediated disorders. Germline V gene sequence: CDR1 SQVTM, CDR2 ANQGSEA. The CDR3 is 19 amino acids. Trimming shortened V by 6 bases and J by 8 bases, and 35 bases separated the two germline ends. In every sequencing run, more than 170 million TCR-beta sequences were generated from 15-18 subjects. TCRdb processed the 5' RACE reads anew with MiXCR; each CDR3 protein has one entry. The sample includes 30,000 to 40,000 distinct CDR3 sequences, approximately 10% seen only once; the top ten take around 3.9%. Indicated time point: technical triplicate 1. This clonotype was detected many times.

Sample: PBMCs. The chain has TRBV29-1 and TRBJ2-1, with D maybe TRBD2 (5 bases). This clonotype originated in a man in his 60s with HTLV-1-associated myelopathy (HAM/TSP). The CDR3 sequence: CSVEPLGVGPVLSGYEQFF. The DNA of the CDR3 is TGCAGCGTGGAACCACTAGGAGTCGGCCCTGTTCTCAGTGGGTATGAGCAGTTCTTC.